This T cell receptor beta chain was sequenced for a study of blood T cell repertoires in COVID-19. The overall study: Acute and convalescent COVID-19 samples came from the United States, Italy and Spain. The cDNA or gDNA used as material had been derived from T cells, B-cell-depleted T cells, or PBMCs.

Participants' own reports of clinical history determined their cohort assignment. Measured with immunoSEQ multiplex PCR; TCRdb has only the in-frame clones, and not every one. There are some 390,000 clones in the sample; over 85% occur only once, and 1.7% lies in the top ten. V lost 2 bases and J lost 3; bases outside the gene matches: 4. Germline CDR1 SGHRS, CDR2 YFSETQ. The length of the CDR3 is 16 residues. What was sequenced was PBMCs or T cells enriched from blood (not recorded which). The chain joins TRBV5-1 to TRBJ2-2; 10 bases are a match to TRBD1. The TCR comes from a young woman who had recovered from COVID-19. The CDR3 DNA follows: TGCGCCAGCAGCTTAGGGACAGGGGTGTACACCGGGGAGCTGTTTTTT. Its translation: CASSLGTGVYTGELFF. Using reference TRBV5-1 and TRBJ2-2 for the parts outside the CDR3, the full variable domain is KAGVTQTPRYLIKTRGQQVTLSCSPISGHRSVSWYQQTPGQGLQFLFEYFSETQRNKGNFPGRFSGRQFSNSRSEMNVSTLELGDSALYLCASSLGTGVYTGELFFGEGSRLTVL.